The TCR beta chain described here comes from a study of cytomegalovirus exposure and HLA in healthy donors. In germline, CDR1 is MDHEN, CDR2 SYDVKM. The CDR3 runs to 11 residues. V dropped 4 bases and J dropped 9 bases, with 7 bases sitting between them. Primers for the PCR totalled 60 Vbeta and 13 Jbeta. Method: immunoSEQ multiplex PCR; TCRdb's copy keeps in-frame clones and lacks some. Its listing shows tens of thousands of clones. Sequencing used PBMCs. The TCR was taken from a man aged 40-49 years in good health and CMV-seronegative. The genes are TRBV28 and TRBJ2-1; possibly TRBD1 for D (5 bases). DNA for the CDR3: TGTGCCAGCAGTTACAGGAGTGAGCAGTTCTTC. Protein product: CASSYRSEQFF. Using reference TRBV28 and TRBJ2-1 for the parts outside the CDR3, the full variable domain is DVKVTQSSRYLVKRTGEKVFLECVQDMDHENMFWYRQDPGLGLRLIYFSYDVKMKEKGDIPEGYSVSREKKERFSLILESASTNQTSMYLCASSYRSEQFFGPGTRLTVL.